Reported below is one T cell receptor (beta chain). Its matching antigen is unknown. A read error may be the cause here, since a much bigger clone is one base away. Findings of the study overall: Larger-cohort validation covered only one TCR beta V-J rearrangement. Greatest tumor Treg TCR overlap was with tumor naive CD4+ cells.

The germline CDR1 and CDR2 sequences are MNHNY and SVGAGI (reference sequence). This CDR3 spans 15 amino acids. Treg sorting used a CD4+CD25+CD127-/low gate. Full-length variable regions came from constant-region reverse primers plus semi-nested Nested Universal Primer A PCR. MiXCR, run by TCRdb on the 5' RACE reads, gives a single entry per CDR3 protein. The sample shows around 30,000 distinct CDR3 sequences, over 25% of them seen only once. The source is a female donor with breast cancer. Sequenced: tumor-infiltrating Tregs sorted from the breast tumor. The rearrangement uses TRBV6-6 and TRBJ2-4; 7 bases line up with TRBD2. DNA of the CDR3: TGTGCCAGCGGTTACGACGGGGGGACCAAAAACATTCAGTACTTC. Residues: CASGYDGGTKNIQYF.